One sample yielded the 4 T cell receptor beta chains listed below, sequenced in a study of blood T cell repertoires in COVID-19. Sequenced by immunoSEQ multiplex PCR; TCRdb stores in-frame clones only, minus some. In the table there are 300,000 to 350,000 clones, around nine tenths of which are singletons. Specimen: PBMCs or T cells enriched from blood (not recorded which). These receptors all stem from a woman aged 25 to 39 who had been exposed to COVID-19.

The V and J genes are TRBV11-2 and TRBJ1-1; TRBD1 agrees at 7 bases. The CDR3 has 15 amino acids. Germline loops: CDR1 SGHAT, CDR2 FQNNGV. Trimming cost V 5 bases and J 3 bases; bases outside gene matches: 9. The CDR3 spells CASSVPTGWYTEAFF. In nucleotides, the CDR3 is TGTGCCAGCAGCGTACCGACAGGGTGGTACACTGAAGCTTTCTTT.

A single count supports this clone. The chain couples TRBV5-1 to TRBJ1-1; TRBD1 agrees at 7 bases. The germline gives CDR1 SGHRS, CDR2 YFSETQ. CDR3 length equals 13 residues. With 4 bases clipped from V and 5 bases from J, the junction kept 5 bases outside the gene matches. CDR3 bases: TGCGCCAGCAGCGGGGGACAGCAGACTGAAGCTTTCTTT. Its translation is CASSGGQQTEAFF.

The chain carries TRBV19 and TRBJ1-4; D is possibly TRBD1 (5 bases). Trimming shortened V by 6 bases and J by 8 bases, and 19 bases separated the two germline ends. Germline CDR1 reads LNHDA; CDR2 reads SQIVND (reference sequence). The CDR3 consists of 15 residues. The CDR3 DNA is TGTGCCAGTAGCATAAACGCCGGGGGTAAAGAAAAACTGTTTTTT. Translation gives CASSINAGGKEKLFF.

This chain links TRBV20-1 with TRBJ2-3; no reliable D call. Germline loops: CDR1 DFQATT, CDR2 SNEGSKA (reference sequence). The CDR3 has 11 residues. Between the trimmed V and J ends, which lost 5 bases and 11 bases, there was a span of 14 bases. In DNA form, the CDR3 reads TGCAGTGCTGAGGCCCTGAGTGTGCAGTATTTT. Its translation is CSAEALSVQYF.